This entry is about one T cell receptor beta chain. This CDR3 contains 14 residues. The J segment lost 10 bases and the V segment lost 4 bases, leaving 7 bases of the junction unmatched. The germline CDR1 and CDR2 sequences are SGHTA and FQGTGA. The data belong to a study of blood T cell repertoires in COVID-19. At the level of the study: Some COVID-19 samples were acute and others convalescent; all came from the United States, Italy and Spain. Sources were T cells, B-cell-depleted T cells, or PBMCs; the material itself was cDNA or gDNA.

In the original workflow: The authors estimated nucleated cell counts from reference gene primer amplification. Profiling relied on immunoSEQ multiplex PCR, and the TCRdb table lists in-frame clones only, not all of them. That table furnishes V, J and clone size, whereas the DNA furnished D and trimming. The data show approximately 220,000 clones, 65% to 85% seen once. Source material: peripheral blood. This TCR derives from a woman in her thirties who had recovered from COVID-19. The chain couples TRBV7-3 to TRBJ2-1, with 10 bases aligning to TRBD2. The CDR3: CASSSPDSGREQFF. The CDR3 DNA reads as TGTGCCAGCAGCTCTCCGGATAGCGGGAGGGAGCAGTTCTTC.